Shown below are 24 T cell receptor beta chains from a single sample sequenced in a study of beta chain features in type 1 diabetes. The antigens these receptors bind are not known. Every bit of the isolated RNA underwent reverse transcription, so sequencing read expressed TCRB transcripts. Sequenced by immunoSEQ multiplex PCR; TCRdb stores in-frame clones only, minus some. The sample contains under 350,000 clones, roughly an eighth of which appear only once. Study conclusions and caveats: Type 1 diabetes patients had TCRB CDR3s that were shorter (moderately but significantly so) in all four CD4+ subsets.

Input material: naive CD4+ T cells from blood. The receptors shown here come from a man under 40 with type 1 diabetes.

The chain has TRBV28 and TRBJ1-1; TRBD1 matches at 10 bases. The CDR3 is 14 residues long. Germline CDR1 is MDHEN and CDR2 is SYDVKM. Unmatched junction bases numbered 9, after V lost 6 bases and J lost 8 bases. This CDR3 reads CASSNRDRGAEAFF. In DNA, the CDR3 is TGTGCCAGCAGCAACCGGGACAGGGGTGCCGAAGCTTTCTTT.

The chain is built from TRBV9 and TRBJ2-2; 8 bases are a match to TRBD2. CDR1 is SGDLS, CDR2 YYNGEE, per germline. V lost 0 bases and J lost 7; bases outside the gene matches: 8. This CDR3 region has 16 residues. CDR3 sequence (DNA): TGTGCCAGCAGCGTAGCCAGCGGGAGACTCAGCGGGGAGCTGTTTTTT. It translates to CASSVASGRLSGELFF.

This clone was found a few times. The genes are TRBV19 and TRBJ1-2; possibly TRBD1 for D (6 bases). The V gene's germline CDR1 is LNHDA and CDR2 SQIVND (reference sequence). V lost 5 bases and J lost 5, with 15 bases in between. The CDR3 covers 14 residues. Written as DNA, the CDR3 is TGTGCCAGTAGTGTGGACAGCCGCGCTTATGGCTACACCTTC. It codes for CASSVDSRAYGYTF. The entire variable domain, with the rest obtained from reference TRBV19 and TRBJ1-2, is as follows: DGGITQSPKYLFRKEGQNVTLSCEQNLNHDAMYWYRQDPGQGLRLIYYSQIVNDFQKGDIAEGYSVSREKKESFPLTVTSAQKNPTAFYLCASSVDSRAYGYTFGSGTRLTVV.

This chain uses TRBV28 with TRBJ2-4; 9 nucleotides match TRBD2. With V trimmed by 3 bases and J by 9 bases, 12 bases remained unmatched. Germline V gives CDR1 MDHEN, CDR2 SYDVKM. CDR3 length: 16 amino acids. CDR3 amino acids: CASSLAPRGREGIQYF. The CDR3 DNA is TGTGCCAGCAGTTTGGCCCCTCGGGGGCGGGAGGGCATTCAGTACTTC.

This clone has just a few counts. The chain couples TRBV5-6 to TRBJ2-5; a possible D gene is TRBD2 (6 bases). V lost 0 bases to trimming and J lost 1 base, with 7 bases between them. The CDR3 consists of 14 residues. Per the germline V gene, CDR1 is SGHDT and CDR2 is YYEEEE. The CDR3 DNA reads as TGTGCCAGCAGCTTGGCGGGAGTCCAAGAGACCCAGTACTTC. This gives the protein CASSLAGVQETQYF.

This clone showed up just a few times. The chain links TRBV7-9 to TRBJ2-3; 10 positions agree with TRBD1. Germline values: CDR1 SEHNR, CDR2 FQNEAQ (reference sequence). The junction had 4 bases not matched to a gene; V was cut back by 7 bases and J by 3 bases. The CDR3 contains 14 residues. CDR3 sequence (DNA): TGTGCCAGCACAGACAGGGGGCAGACAGATACGCAGTATTTT. This translates into CASTDRGQTDTQYF.

The chain combines TRBV5-1 with TRBJ2-1; D ambiguous. The CDR3 extends over 14 amino acids. Trimming removed 1 base from V and 8 bases from J, with 13 bases in between. CDR1 is SGHRS, CDR2 YFSETQ, per germline. This CDR3 reads CASSLSAAPDEQFF. The DNA for the CDR3 is TGCGCCAGCAGCTTGTCTGCGGCTCCCGATGAGCAGTTCTTC.

The J gene is TRBJ2-7, the V gene TRBV28; 14 bases match TRBD2. The CDR3 extends over 13 amino acids. Germline V gene data show CDR1 as MDHEN and CDR2 as SYDVKM. After removal of 10 bases from V and 6 bases from J, the junction contained 5 bases not matched to a gene. The CDR3 DNA is TGTGCCATCGAGACTAGCGGGAGGGGCGAGCAGTACTTC. Protein product: CAIETSGRGEQYF.

This clone came up a few times. The chain is built from TRBV29-1 and TRBJ2-7, with TRBD2 as a possible D gene (6 bases). The V gene lost 4 bases and the J gene lost 7 bases, with 20 bases spanning the gap. Germline assignment: CDR1 SQVTM and CDR2 ANQGSEA. CDR3 size: 14 residues. In nucleotides, the CDR3 is TGCAGCGTTGCCGGGACTCCCGCCGTGGGGGAGCAGTACTTC. This translates into CSVAGTPAVGEQYF.

The CDR3 bases are TGTGCCAGCAGACCCGGGACAGCAGGAAACACTGAAGCTTTCTTT. Translation: CASRPGTAGNTEAFF. The genes are TRBV27 and TRBJ1-1, with 7 bases lining up with TRBD1. The germline V gene encodes CDR1 MNHEY and CDR2 SMNVEV (reference sequence). This CDR3 has 15 amino acids. V was clipped by 6 bases and J by 2 bases; unmatched bases: 9.

This clone has only a few counts. This sequence joins TRBV5-1 and TRBJ2-1; 9 bases map to TRBD2. The CDR3 runs 16 residues. V lost 3 bases to trimming and J lost 4 bases; unmatched junction nucleotides: 8. Germline CDR1 SGHRS, CDR2 YFSETQ. The CDR3, as DNA: TGCGCCAGCAGCTACCTCGGTAGCGGGAGTTACAATGAGCAGTTCTTC. Translation gives CASSYLGSGSYNEQFF. Filled out from reference TRBV5-1 and TRBJ2-1, the complete variable domain reads KAGVTQTPRYLIKTRGQQVTLSCSPISGHRSVSWYQQTPGQGLQFLFEYFSETQRNKGNFPGRFSGRQFSNSRSEMNVSTLELGDSALYLCASSYLGSGSYNEQFFGPGTRLTVL.

The chain recombines TRBV11-2 with TRBJ2-1, with TRBD2 matching 7 bases. Losses at the gene ends were 3 bases for V and 5 bases for J; bases not matched to a gene: 10. Germline CDR1 reads SGHAT; CDR2 reads FQNNGV. CDR3 length equals 16 residues. This chain's CDR3 is CASSFRVAGSHNEQFF. CDR3 DNA sequence: TGTGCCAGCAGCTTCCGAGTAGCGGGTTCACACAATGAGCAGTTCTTC.

The chain recombines TRBV9 with TRBJ2-3; TRBD2 matches 8 bases. The CDR3 runs to 18 residues. The germline gives CDR1 SGDLS, CDR2 YYNGEE. The ends lost 3 bases at V and 2 bases at J; junction bases unmatched: 14. The CDR3 sequence: CASSGEINSGGHTDTQYF. CDR3 coding DNA: TGTGCCAGCAGCGGAGAGATAAACTCGGGAGGGCACACAGATACGCAGTATTTT.

This chain connects TRBV27 to TRBJ2-1, with 14 nucleotides matching TRBD2. The CDR3 length is 18 residues. Germline V gene lookup returns CDR1 MNHEY and CDR2 SMNVEV (reference sequence). V shed 2 bases and J 3 bases; nucleotides not matched to a gene: 6. DNA for the CDR3: TGTGCCAGCAGTTTAGGACTAGCGGGAGGTTCACGCTACAATGAGCAGTTCTTC. Its protein is CASSLGLAGGSRYNEQFF.

This clone was seen just once. The V call is TRBV11-2, the J call TRBJ2-7; 13 bases are shared with TRBD2. The V gene end was trimmed by 6 bases and the J gene end by 2 bases; junction bases not matched to a gene: 10. Germline CDR1 is SGHAT and CDR2 is FQNNGV. CDR3 length equals 17 residues. This chain's CDR3 is CASRKGTSGIGTYEQYF. The CDR3 nucleotides read TGTGCCAGCAGGAAAGGGACTAGCGGGATTGGAACCTACGAGCAGTACTTC. The variable domain in full, with the rest retrieved from reference TRBV11-2 and TRBJ2-7, is EAGVAQSPRYKIIEKRQSVAFWCNPISGHATLYWYQQILGQGPKLLIQFQNNGVVDDSQLPKDRFSAERLKGVDSTLKIQPAKLEDSAVYLCASRKGTSGIGTYEQYFGPGTRLTVT.

CDR3: CASKTIPGTGYTGELFF. CDR3 sequence (DNA): TGCGCCAGCAAAACCATTCCCGGGACAGGCTACACCGGGGAGCTGTTTTTT. The rearrangement joins TRBV5-1 to TRBJ2-2; TRBD1 agrees at 8 bases. V was clipped by 6 bases and J by 3 bases; unmatched bases: 13. Germline CDR1 and CDR2: SGHRS and YFSETQ. CDR3 length: 17 amino acids.

This clone was observed a few times. The chain has TRBV5-1 and TRBJ2-4, with 8 bases matching TRBD1. Per germline, CDR1 SGHRS and CDR2 YFSETQ. Trimming at V came to 2 bases and at J to 7 bases, leaving 5 bases not matched to a gene. The CDR3 runs 14 residues. The CDR3 is CASSFGQGVNIQYF. In DNA, the CDR3 is TGCGCCAGCAGCTTCGGACAGGGTGTTAACATTCAGTACTTC.

This clone showed up just a few times. The rearrangement links TRBV18 to TRBJ1-2, with a possible D match to TRBD1 (6 bases). The CDR3 loop spans 14 amino acids. Germline V gene sequence: CDR1 KGHSH, CDR2 LQKENI. Trimming left V 3 bases short and J 0 bases short, with 8 bases between. As DNA, the CDR3 is TGTGCCAGCTCACCTGAGGGGGCTAACTATGGCTACACCTTC. Its protein product is CASSPEGANYGYTF.

This clone was seen only a few times. This rearrangement joins TRBV7-9 to TRBJ1-1, with D perhaps TRBD1 (5 bases). CDR1 and CDR2 (germline): SEHNR, FQNEAQ (reference sequence). Trimming removed 2 bases from V and 3 bases from J, with 10 bases in between. CDR3 length equals 14 residues. CDR3 region: CASSLFGGDTEAFF. As DNA, the CDR3 is TGTGCCAGCAGCTTATTCGGGGGGGACACTGAAGCTTTCTTT.

CDR3 in amino acids: CASRTTSGSRSDTQYF. The DNA of the CDR3 is TGTGCCAGCAGGACCACTAGCGGGAGTCGTTCAGATACGCAGTATTTT. The chain couples TRBV5-4 to TRBJ2-3, with TRBD2 matching over 11 bases. Germline V lookup: CDR1 SGHNT, CDR2 YYREEE (reference sequence). This CDR3 contains 16 residues. J gave up 4 bases and V 5 bases, and 9 bases lay outside the gene matches.

The V and J genes are TRBV4-2 and TRBJ2-3; D gene ambiguous. The CDR3 contains 12 residues. Trimming took 2 bases from V and 5 from J, leaving 5 bases between them. Germline-derived CDR1 and CDR2 are LGHNA and YNFKEQ. The CDR3: CASSQNLDTQYF. In DNA form, the CDR3 reads TGTGCCAGCAGCCAAAATCTAGATACGCAGTATTTT.

This clone was counted a few times. The CDR3 loop reads CASSLSDRVYGYTF. In nucleotides, the CDR3 is TGTGCCAGCAGTTTATCTGACAGGGTCTATGGCTACACCTTC. V is TRBV27 and J is TRBJ1-2; 7 nucleotides align to TRBD1. Trimming removed 0 bases from V and 4 bases from J; junction bases left unmatched: 2. Germline V lookup: CDR1 MNHEY, CDR2 SMNVEV (reference sequence). This CDR3 has 14 residues.

V and J are TRBV4-2 and TRBJ2-3; 8 nucleotides line up with TRBD2. The V gene end was trimmed by 2 bases and the J gene end by 2 bases; junction bases not matched to a gene: 3. Germline CDR1 reads LGHNA; CDR2 reads YNFKEQ. The CDR3 totals 15 residues. Written as DNA, the CDR3 is TGTGCCAGCAGCCAACAACTAGCGGCCACAGATACGCAGTATTTT. Translating it yields CASSQQLAATDTQYF.

V and J are TRBV2 and TRBJ2-5, with 7 bases lining up with TRBD2. Germline V gives CDR1 SNHLY, CDR2 FYNNEI. After removal of 4 bases from V and 4 bases from J, the junction contained 6 bases not matched to a gene. The CDR3 is 14 residues long. The CDR3 nucleotides are TGTGCCAGCAGTGTCTTGACGGGGGGAGAGACCCAGTACTTC. Residues: CASSVLTGGETQYF.